This T cell receptor beta chain was sequenced in a study of early T cells in non-severe SARS-CoV-2 infection. TCRdb redid the calling of the 5' RACE reads with MiXCR, one entry per CDR3 protein. The data contain some 49,000 distinct CDR3 sequences, roughly 12% of them seen just once; the ten biggest clones take up roughly a tenth. The V end was cut by 5 bases, the J end by 5 bases, with 19 bases between. The CDR3 length is 16 residues. Germline CDR1 is KGHDR and CDR2 is SFDVKD. This clonotype was obtained from an adult who was a healthcare worker with PCR-confirmed SARS-CoV-2 infection or an uninfected control (not recorded which). The genes are TRBV24-1 and TRBJ2-3, with D unclear. Material: whole blood. The CDR3 region has the DNA TGTGCCACCAGTGTCAAAGGGCCAAGGGCTAGAGATACGCAGTATTTT. Encoded protein: CATSVKGPRARDTQYF.